The 7 T cell receptor beta chains presented below share a single source sample, sequenced in a study of blood T cell repertoires in COVID-19 (dated by TCRdb to 2018 to 2020). The library came from the immunoSEQ multiplex PCR assay. TCRdb re-hosts the immuneACCESS table, in-frame sequences only. Its copies lack some clones; in the studies checked, an unresolved V gene accounts for under half of them, and the cause for the rest is not known. Recorded for this sample are over 300,000 clones; approximately 88% of them occurred a single time. Over 1% of the sample comes from the top ten. Material: peripheral blood. The receptor source for this set is a middle-aged man with acute or convalescent COVID-19.

This clone was observed a single time. The chain is built from TRBV7-2 and TRBJ2-5, with 8 positions matching TRBD1. V lost 3 bases to trimming and J lost 2 bases; unmatched junction nucleotides: 8. Germline V gene sequence: CDR1 SGHTA, CDR2 FQGNSA. The CDR3 has 16 amino acids. The CDR3 is CASSFPARGRQETQYF. For the CDR3, the DNA is TGTGCCAGCAGCTTTCCGGCCAGGGGGCGGCAAGAGACCCAGTACTTC.

This chain joins TRBV2 and TRBJ2-2; 10 nucleotides agree with TRBD2. CDR1 is SNHLY, CDR2 FYNNEI, per germline. V lost 5 bases, J lost 5 bases, and 8 bases stayed unmatched. The CDR3 has 16 amino acids. The chain's CDR3 is CASSPASGRLTGELFF. The CDR3 DNA sequence: TGTGCCAGCAGTCCCGCTAGCGGGAGACTGACCGGGGAGCTGTTTTTT.

The CDR3 DNA reads TGCAGCGGCCGACAGTCCTCTGGAAACACCATATATTTT. Translated: CSGRQSSGNTIYF. The rearrangement joins TRBV29-1 to TRBJ1-3; weak D call: TRBD1 (5 bases). The V and J ends lost 7 bases and 0 bases respectively, with 10 bases between them. Germline lookup yields CDR1 SQVTM and CDR2 ANQGSEA. This CDR3 has 13 residues.

This clone was observed once. The chain links TRBV6-5 to TRBJ1-2; 7 bases align to TRBD1. Germline V gene data show CDR1 as MNHEY and CDR2 as SVGAGI. This CDR3 comprises 13 residues. Germline trimming cut 5 bases from V and 3 bases from J; bases unmatched to any gene: 3. Here the CDR3 reads CASSRQGYYGYTF. The DNA of the CDR3 is TGTGCCAGCAGTCGACAGGGTTACTATGGCTACACCTTC.

V gene TRBV18 combines with J gene TRBJ2-3, with 13 positions matching TRBD2. V was pared by 1 base and J by 10 bases, with 11 bases of the junction left unmatched. The V gene's germline CDR1 is KGHSH and CDR2 LQKENI. CDR3 size: 17 residues. Written as DNA, the CDR3 is TGTGCCAGCTCACCACAAGAACTAGCGGGAGGGCCGATTTCGCAGTATTTT. The encoded protein is CASSPQELAGGPISQYF. The variable domain in full, completed from reference TRBV18 and TRBJ2-3, reads NAGVMQNPRHLVRRRGQEARLRCSPMKGHSHVYWYRQLPEEGLKFMVYLQKENIIDESGMPKERFSAEFPKEGPSILRIQQVVRGDSAAYFCASSPQELAGGPISQYFGPGTRLTVL.

This chain joins TRBV19 and TRBJ2-1; 10 nucleotides agree with TRBD1. The CDR3 totals 17 residues. V lost 4 bases to trimming and J lost 3 bases; unmatched junction nucleotides: 9. Germline CDR1 is LNHDA and CDR2 is SQIVND (reference sequence). In DNA form, the CDR3 reads TGTGCCAGTAGTACCCCAAAGACAGGGGGCGGCTACAATGAGCAGTTCTTC. Translation: CASSTPKTGGGYNEQFF.

The rearrangement links TRBV27 to TRBJ1-1; D possibly corresponds to TRBD1 (5 bases). V dropped 8 bases and J dropped 5 bases, with 27 bases sitting between them. CDR3 length: 17 residues. Germline V gene data show CDR1 as MNHEY and CDR2 as SMNVEV (reference sequence). The CDR3 sequence is CASGGVLRGSRGTEAFF. As DNA, the CDR3 is TGTGCCAGCGGGGGGGTATTGAGGGGCAGTAGGGGAACTGAAGCTTTCTTT.